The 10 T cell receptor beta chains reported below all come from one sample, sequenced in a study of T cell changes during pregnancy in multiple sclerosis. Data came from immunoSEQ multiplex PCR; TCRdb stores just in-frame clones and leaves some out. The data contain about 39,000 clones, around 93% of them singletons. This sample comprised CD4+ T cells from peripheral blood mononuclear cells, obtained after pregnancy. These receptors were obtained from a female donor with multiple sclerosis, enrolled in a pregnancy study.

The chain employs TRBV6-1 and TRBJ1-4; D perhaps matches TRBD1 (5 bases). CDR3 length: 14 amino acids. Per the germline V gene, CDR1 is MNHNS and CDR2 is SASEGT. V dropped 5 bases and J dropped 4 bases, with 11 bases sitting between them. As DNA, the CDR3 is TGTGCCAGCAGTCCCCGACAGAGTAATGAAAAACTGTTTTTT. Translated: CASSPRQSNEKLFF.

The CDR3 DNA reads TGTGCCAGCCGGGAGGGGGGAAATGAAAAACTGTTTTTT. Translation gives CASREGGNEKLFF. The rearrangement links TRBV7-9 to TRBJ1-4; maybe TRBD1 (6 bases). CDR3 length: 13 residues. Trimming pared 8 bases from V and 5 bases from J, leaving 12 bases between. Germline V lookup: CDR1 SEHNR, CDR2 FQNEAQ (reference sequence). Combining the CDR3 with reference TRBV7-9 and TRBJ1-4 gives the whole variable domain DTGVSQNPRHKITKRGQNVTFRCDPISEHNRLYWYRQTLGQGPEFLTYFQNEAQLEKSRLLSDRFSAERPKGSFSTLEIQRTEQGDSAMYLCASREGGNEKLFFGSGTQLSVL.

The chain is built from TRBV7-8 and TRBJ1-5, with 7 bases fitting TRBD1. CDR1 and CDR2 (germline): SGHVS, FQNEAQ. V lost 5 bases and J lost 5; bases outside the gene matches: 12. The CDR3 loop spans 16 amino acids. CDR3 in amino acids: CASSPDRVTLYQPQHF. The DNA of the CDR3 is TGTGCCAGCAGCCCAGACAGGGTAACGCTCTATCAGCCCCAGCATTTT.

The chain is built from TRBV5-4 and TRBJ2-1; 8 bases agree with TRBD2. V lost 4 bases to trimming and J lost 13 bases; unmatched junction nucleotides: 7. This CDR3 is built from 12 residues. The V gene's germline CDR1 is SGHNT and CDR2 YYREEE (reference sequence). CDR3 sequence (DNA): TGTGCCAGCAGCCCCGCCGGGGGGGGTCAGTTCTTC. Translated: CASSPAGGGQFF.

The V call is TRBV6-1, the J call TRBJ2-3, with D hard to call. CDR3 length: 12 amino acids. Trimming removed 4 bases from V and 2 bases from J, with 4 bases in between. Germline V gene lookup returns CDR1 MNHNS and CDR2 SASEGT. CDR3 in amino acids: CASSGHTDTQYF. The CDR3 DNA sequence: TGTGCCAGCAGTGGGCACACAGATACGCAGTATTTT.

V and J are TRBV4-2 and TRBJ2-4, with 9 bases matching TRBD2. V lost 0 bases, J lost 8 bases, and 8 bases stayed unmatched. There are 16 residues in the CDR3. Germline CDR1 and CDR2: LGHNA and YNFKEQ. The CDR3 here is CASSQEVRGGVDIQYF. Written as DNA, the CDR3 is TGTGCCAGCAGCCAAGAAGTTCGCGGGGGGGTGGACATTCAGTACTTC.

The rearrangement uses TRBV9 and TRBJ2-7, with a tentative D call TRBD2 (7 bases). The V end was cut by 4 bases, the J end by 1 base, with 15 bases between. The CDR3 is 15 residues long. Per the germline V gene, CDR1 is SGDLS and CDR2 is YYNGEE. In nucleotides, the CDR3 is TGTGCCAGCAGCCCCCGCGGGGGCAATTCCTACGAGCAGTACTTC. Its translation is CASSPRGGNSYEQYF.

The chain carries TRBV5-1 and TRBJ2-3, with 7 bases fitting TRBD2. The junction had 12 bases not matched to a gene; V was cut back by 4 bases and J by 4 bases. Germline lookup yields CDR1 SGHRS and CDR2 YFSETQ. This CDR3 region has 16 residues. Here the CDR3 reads CASSPRDYPDPDTQYF. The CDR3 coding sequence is TGCGCCAGCAGCCCCCGGGACTACCCCGACCCAGATACGCAGTATTTT.

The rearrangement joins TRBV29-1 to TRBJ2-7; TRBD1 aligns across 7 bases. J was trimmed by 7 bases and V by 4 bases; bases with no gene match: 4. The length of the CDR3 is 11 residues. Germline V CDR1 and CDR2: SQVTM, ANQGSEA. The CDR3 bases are TGCAGCGTTGGACAGGGCAATGAGCAGTACTTC. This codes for CSVGQGNEQYF.

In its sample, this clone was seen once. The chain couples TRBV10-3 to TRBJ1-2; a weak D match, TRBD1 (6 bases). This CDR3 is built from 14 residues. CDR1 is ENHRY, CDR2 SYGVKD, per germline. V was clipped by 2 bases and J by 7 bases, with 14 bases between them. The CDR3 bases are TGTGCCATCAGTGAGCGGACAGACGTAGGTGGCTACACCTTC. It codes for CAISERTDVGGYTF.